The 19 T cell receptor beta chains in this list originate from one sample, sequenced in a study of blood T cell repertoires in COVID-19. Measured with immunoSEQ multiplex PCR; TCRdb has only the in-frame clones, and not every one. There are roughly 150,000 clones in the sample; roughly 89% occur only once, and around 5% lies in the top ten. Material for sequencing was peripheral blood. These TCRs come from a human donor in a cohort sampled during active COVID-19.

Comments on this clone: The junction does not match germline at one end; this may be a read error. The rearrangement joins TRBV30 to TRBJ2-7, with a weak D call TRBD2 (6 bases). This CDR3 is 14 amino acids long. Per germline, CDR1 GTSNPN and CDR2 SVGIG (reference sequence). The DNA of the CDR3 is TGTGCCTGGAGTGTCGGCGGGAACAACTACGGGCAGTACTTC. Translation: CAWSVGGNNYGQYF.

J is TRBJ2-5 and V is TRBV6-5; TRBD2 matches at 9 bases. Germline CDR1 and CDR2: MNHEY and SVGAGI. V shed 0 bases and J 5 bases; nucleotides not matched to a gene: 4. The CDR3 has 15 residues. The CDR3 loop reads CASSYSGAGGETQYF. The CDR3 nucleotides are TGTGCCAGCAGTTACTCCGGGGCGGGGGGGGAGACCCAGTACTTC.

The gene calls are TRBV6-2 or TRBV6-3 and TRBJ1-1; the D is unclear. The CDR3 sequence is 12 residues long. Per the germline V gene, CDR1 is MNHEY and CDR2 is SVGEGT. Trimming cost V 2 bases and J 5 bases, with 6 bases left between them. The CDR3 region is CASSYGRTEAFF. The DNA for the CDR3 is TGTGCCAGCAGTTACGGGCGAACTGAAGCTTTCTTT.

This chain connects TRBV28 to TRBJ1-1; 8 bases fit TRBD1. The CDR3 spans 14 residues. Trimming removed 4 bases from V and 3 bases from J; junction bases left unmatched: 4. The germline V gene encodes CDR1 MDHEN and CDR2 SYDVKM. The CDR3 nucleotides read TGTGCCAGCAGTTCGGCAGGGGGCTACACTGAAGCTTTCTTT. It encodes CASSSAGGYTEAFF.

The V and J genes are TRBV19 and TRBJ1-1; possible D gene TRBD1, 5 bases. The V gene lost 6 bases and the J gene lost 1 base, with 12 bases spanning the gap. In germline, CDR1 is LNHDA, CDR2 SQIVND (reference sequence). This CDR3 comprises 14 residues. CDR3 coding DNA: TGTGCCAGTAGACATACTACAGGGAACACTGAAGCTTTCTTT. Translation gives CASRHTTGNTEAFF.

The chain recombines TRBV10-2 with TRBJ2-7, with TRBD2 matching 11 bases. V lost 7 bases, J lost 4 bases, and 18 bases stayed unmatched. Per germline, CDR1 WSHSY and CDR2 SAAADI. The CDR3 spans 18 residues. CDR3 DNA sequence: TGCGCCAGCATGGGAGCCCCCTTCACTAGCGGGGGTTCGTACGAGCAGTACTTC. Its protein is CASMGAPFTSGGSYEQYF.

This clone was detected once. The V and J genes are TRBV7-3 and TRBJ1-4; D unclear. The germline V gene encodes CDR1 SGHTA and CDR2 FQGTGA. The CDR3 is 16 amino acids. Trimming removed 6 bases at V and 5 bases at J, with 19 bases between. CDR3 DNA: TGTGCCAGCAGGCACAAGAACGTTACAGAGAATGAAAAACTGTTTTTT. It encodes CASRHKNVTENEKLFF.

The chain carries TRBV6-6 and TRBJ2-1; 9 bases fit TRBD1. This CDR3 spans 14 amino acids. Germline CDR1 MNHNY, CDR2 SVGAGI (reference sequence). V lost 6 bases to trimming and J lost 7 bases; unmatched junction nucleotides: 7. CDR3 coding DNA: TGTGCCAGCAGGGAAGGGACAGGGAATAATGAGCAGTTCTTC. As protein: CASREGTGNNEQFF.

The J gene is TRBJ1-2, the V gene TRBV3-1 (or the pseudogene TRBV3-2); the match to TRBD1 covers 8 bases. This CDR3 is built from 20 residues. V dropped 3 bases and J dropped 3; count of bases not matched to a gene: 21. The germline V gene has CDR1 LGHDT and CDR2 YNNKEL (reference sequence). CDR3 DNA: TGTGCCAGCAGCCATCGAAAACTGGACAGGGTTCCAGATCGAGACTATGGCTACACCTTC. This codes for CASSHRKLDRVPDRDYGYTF.

V and J are TRBV13 and TRBJ2-3; 7 nucleotides match TRBD2. This CDR3 is built from 13 residues. With V trimmed by 5 bases and J by 2 bases, 1 base remained unmatched. From germline, CDR1 is PRHDT and CDR2 FYEKMQ (reference sequence). CDR3: CASSQRDTDTQYF. CDR3 bases: TGTGCCAGCAGCCAGCGGGACACAGATACGCAGTATTTT.

This clone was seen just once. A much larger clone differs from this one at a single base, so this may be a read error. The genes are TRBV30 and TRBJ2-1; 12 bases line up with TRBD2. In germline, CDR1 is GTSNPN, CDR2 SVGIG (reference sequence). CDR3 length: 16 amino acids. The V and J ends lost 5 bases and 6 bases, in that order; junction bases with no gene match: 11. In DNA form, the CDR3 reads TGTGCCTGGTCGAGACTAGCGGGAGCGTCGGGCAATGAGCAGTTCTTC. It yields the protein CAWSRLAGASGNEQFF.

This chain connects TRBV27 to TRBJ1-6, with D maybe TRBD1 (6 bases). V lost 7 bases, J lost 7 bases, and 11 bases lay in between. CDR1 is MNHEY, CDR2 SMNVEV, per germline (reference sequence). CDR3 length: 13 amino acids. CDR3 DNA sequence: TGTGCCAGCAAACAGGGTGGAAATTCACCCCTCCACTTT. It yields the protein CASKQGGNSPLHF.

The rearrangement links TRBV29-1 to TRBJ1-2, with D possibly TRBD1 on 6 matching bases. Per the germline V gene, CDR1 is SQVTM and CDR2 is ANQGSEA. The V end lost 1 base, the J end lost 5 bases, and 20 bases lay between the germline ends. There are 16 residues in the CDR3. CDR3 in amino acids: CSVEGAGAGAMYGYTF. The CDR3, as DNA: TGCAGCGTTGAAGGCGCAGGGGCAGGGGCCATGTATGGCTACACCTTC. Together with reference TRBV29-1 and TRBJ1-2, the CDR3 gives the full variable domain: SAVISQKPSRDICQRGTSLTIQCQVDSQVTMMFWYRQQPGQSLTLIATANQGSEATYESGFVIDKFPISRPNLTFSTLTVSNMSPEDSSIYLCSVEGAGAGAMYGYTFGSGTRLTVV.

The J gene is TRBJ1-5, the V gene TRBV30; TRBD1 matches 11 bases. CDR1 is GTSNPN, CDR2 SVGIG, per germline (reference sequence). This CDR3 region has 17 residues. J lost 7 bases, V lost 1 base, and 12 bases had no gene match. The CDR3 loop reads CAWSAWTGGEEGQPQHF. In DNA form, the CDR3 reads TGTGCCTGGAGTGCGTGGACAGGGGGCGAAGAGGGACAGCCCCAGCATTTT.

This chain uses TRBV14 with TRBJ1-6, with 8 nucleotides matching TRBD1. Losses at the gene ends were 8 bases for V and 2 bases for J; bases not matched to a gene: 8. The CDR3 loop spans 16 amino acids. Germline CDR1 is SGHDN and CDR2 is FVKESK. Here the CDR3 reads CASSGTGAPYNSPLHF. The CDR3 bases are TGTGCCAGCTCCGGGACAGGCGCTCCCTATAATTCACCCCTCCACTTT.

This chain uses TRBV28 with TRBJ1-5; D uncertain. In germline, CDR1 is MDHEN, CDR2 SYDVKM. V was cut by 2 bases and J by 4 bases, with 21 bases left in between. CDR3 length equals 18 residues. In DNA, the CDR3 is TGTGCCAGCAGTTTAGGGCGGGTGGTGAGGGCCAGTAATCAGCCCCAGCATTTT. Protein sequence: CASSLGRVVRASNQPQHF. The complete variable domain, with remaining parts taken from reference TRBV28 and TRBJ1-5, reads DVKVTQSSRYLVKRTGEKVFLECVQDMDHENMFWYRQDPGLGLRLIYFSYDVKMKEKGDIPEGYSVSREKKERFSLILESASTNQTSMYLCASSLGRVVRASNQPQHFGDGTRLSIL.

This sequence joins TRBV4-1 and TRBJ2-2, with a weak D call TRBD2 (6 bases). The CDR3 consists of 15 residues. Germline lookup yields CDR1 MGHRA and CDR2 YSYEKL. Trimming pared 5 bases from V and 5 bases from J, leaving 15 bases between. The CDR3 spells CASSETRGRTGELFF. CDR3 bases: TGCGCCAGCAGCGAAACTCGGGGGAGGACCGGGGAGCTGTTTTTT.

The V gene is TRBV28, the J gene TRBJ2-3; D might be TRBD2 (7 bases). V was clipped by 3 bases and J by 7 bases, with 14 bases between them. This CDR3 contains 14 residues. Germline CDR1 reads MDHEN; CDR2 reads SYDVKM. DNA for the CDR3: TGTGCCAGCAGTTTTGGGGGGGCTGGCTATACGCAGTATTTT. Residues: CASSFGGAGYTQYF. Based on the CDR3 plus reference TRBV28 and TRBJ2-3, the full variable domain is DVKVTQSSRYLVKRTGEKVFLECVQDMDHENMFWYRQDPGLGLRLIYFSYDVKMKEKGDIPEGYSVSREKKERFSLILESASTNQTSMYLCASSFGGAGYTQYFGPGTRLTVL.

The CDR3: CASSSFGPDFYGYTF. In nucleotides, the CDR3 is TGTGCCAGCAGTTCCTTCGGTCCGGACTTCTATGGCTACACCTTC. This rearrangement joins TRBV6-5 to TRBJ1-2, with D unclear. Germline V CDR1 and CDR2: MNHEY, SVGAGI. The CDR3 sequence is 15 residues long. V lost 4 bases to trimming and J lost 4 bases, with 16 bases between them.